A selection of T cell receptor beta chains follows, all from one sample in a study of OX40 agonist ivuxolimab in advanced cancers. Using immunoSEQ multiplex PCR, the repertoire was profiled, and TCRdb retains in-frame clones only, with some absent. The sample includes approximately 58,000 clones, roughly nine tenths of them seen just once. The source material was CD4+ or CD8+ T cells sorted from blood, sampled in a trial of the OX40 agonist ivuxolimab. The receptors were sampled from an adult with an advanced solid tumor such as melanoma, head and neck, liver or kidney cancer. Each CDR3 is given with its conserved first and last residue. The D gene is left open where the match is weak.

>TRBJ2-3|TRBV7-9|TRBD2
TGTGCCAGCAGCTTAGCAGCGGGAGGAGTAGATACGCAGTATTTT
CASSLAAGGVDTQYF
>TRBJ2-7|TRBV6-5|-
TGTGCCAGCAGACGCCTCTACGAGCAGTACTTC
CASRRLYEQYF
>TRBJ2-2|TRBV29-1|TRBD2
TGCAGCGCCCGGACTAGCGGGCCCGGGGAGCTGTTTTTT
CSARTSGPGELFF
>TRBJ2-5|TRBV10-2|-
TGCGCCAGCAGTGAGAGGGGGGCCCTTCAAGAGACCCAGTACTTC
CASSERGALQETQYF
>TRBJ2-7|TRBV5-4|-
TGTGCCAGCAGCTTGATGACTCGACACGAGCAGTACTTC
CASSLMTRHEQYF
>TRBJ2-3|TRBV6-6|-
TGTGCCAGCAGTTACTCGAGATCTAGCTCAGATACGCAGTATTTT
CASSYSRSSSDTQYF
>TRBJ2-2|TRBV6-6|-
TGTGCCAGCAGTTCCGAAGGGGTTGACACCGGGGAGCTGTTTTTT
CASSSEGVDTGELFF
>TRBJ2-1|TRBV5-6|TRBD1
TGTGCCAGCACCCACAGGGGGTCCTACAATGAGCAGTTCTTC
CASTHRGSYNEQFF
>TRBJ1-1|TRBV9|-
TGTGCCAGCAGCGTGGGCAGGGGTTTGGACACTGAAGCTTTCTTT
CASSVGRGLDTEAFF
>TRBJ1-4|TRBV7-6|-
TGTGCGATCGGAGGACGGGACTATGAAAAACTGTTTTTT
CAIGGRDYEKLFF
>TRBJ2-5|TRBV7-3|-
TGTGCCAGCAGCTTCGGGCGTGCTGAGACCCAGTACTTC
CASSFGRAETQYF
>TRBJ1-5|TRBV4-3|-
TGCGCCAGCAGCCAAGAGGGAAACCAGCCTTACCAGCCCCAGCATTTT
CASSQEGNQPYQPQHF
>TRBJ2-5|TRBV7-2|-
TGTGCCAGCAGCTTAGCAGGGAAAGAGACCCAGTACTTC
CASSLAGKETQYF